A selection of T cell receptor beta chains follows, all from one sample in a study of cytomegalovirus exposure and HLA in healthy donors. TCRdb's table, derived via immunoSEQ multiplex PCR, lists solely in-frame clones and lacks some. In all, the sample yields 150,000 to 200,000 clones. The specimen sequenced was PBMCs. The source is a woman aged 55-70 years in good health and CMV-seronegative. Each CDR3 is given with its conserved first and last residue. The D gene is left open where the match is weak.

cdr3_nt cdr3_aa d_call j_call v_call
TGTGCCAGCAGCCAATTACCTGCTACTAGCAGAGATACGCAGTATTTT CASSQLPATSRDTQYF - TRBJ2-3 TRBV7-6
TGCAGCGTTTCGACAGGGCGGGGAACTGAAGCTTTCTTT CSVSTGRGTEAFF TRBD1 TRBJ1-1 TRBV29-1
TGTGCCAGTACGAGCCGGGAGCACAGCTCCTACGAGCAGTACTTC CASTSREHSSYEQYF - TRBJ2-7 TRBV6-6
TGCGCCAGCAGCTCGAAACCGGGTCAGCTAAACACCGGGGAGCTGTTTTTT CASSSKPGQLNTGELFF - TRBJ2-2 TRBV5-1
TGTGCCAGCAGCCCCAGGTGGGGAGCCGAGACCCAGTACTTC CASSPRWGAETQYF - TRBJ2-5 TRBV5-5
TGTGCCACCCGCAGAGGGGCCAGCACAGATACGCAGTATTTT CATRRGASTDTQYF - TRBJ2-3 TRBV15
TGTGCCAGCAGCTTAGGAGCGCGCTCCTACGAGCAGTACTTC CASSLGARSYEQYF - TRBJ2-7 TRBV11-2
TGCGCCAGCAGCCGGGGACTAGCGGGAGCGGGCAATGAGCAGTTCTTC CASSRGLAGAGNEQFF TRBD2 TRBJ2-1 TRBV5-1
TGCGCCAGCAGCTCCCGTTCGCAGGGGGCGGCCGGGGAGCTGTTTTTT CASSSRSQGAAGELFF TRBD1 TRBJ2-2 TRBV5-1
TGTGCCAGCAGTTTACCCGGACAGTACGAGCAGTACTTC CASSLPGQYEQYF - TRBJ2-7 TRBV28
TGCGCCAGCAGCCGGACGACAGTCTATGGCTACACCTTC CASSRTTVYGYTF - TRBJ1-2 TRBV4-1
TGTGCCAGCAGCCCACAGTGGCGGGAAGGAAGCGAGCAGTACTTC CASSPQWREGSEQYF - TRBJ2-7 TRBV5-4
TGTGCCACCAGCAGGGGAGTTGAAGGCAATCAGCCCCAGCATTTT CATSRGVEGNQPQHF - TRBJ1-5 TRBV15
TGTGCCAGCGGAGTGACAGGGACGGAATACGAGCAGTACTTC CASGVTGTEYEQYF TRBD1 TRBJ2-7 TRBV7-9
TGTGCCAGCAGTGAGGTGCCAGGGGAAGGCTACACCTTC CASSEVPGEGYTF - TRBJ1-2 TRBV2
TGCGCCAGCAGTGAGTCGCCGACAGGGCATCCCCGGGAGACCCAGTACTTC CASSESPTGHPRETQYF TRBD1 TRBJ2-5 TRBV10-1
TGTGCCAGCAGCTATACTAGCGGGGGGTTAGATACGCAGTATTTT CASSYTSGGLDTQYF TRBD2 TRBJ2-3 TRBV7-9
TGTGCCACCCATCACAGGGAGGGGGATGAAAAACTGTTTTTT CATHHREGDEKLFF - TRBJ1-4 TRBV28
TGCGCCAGCAGCCAAGTTATCCCCTATGTATCGGGACAGGGAACTAATGAAAAACTGTTTTTT CASSQVIPYVSGQGTNEKLFF TRBD1 TRBJ1-4 TRBV4-1
TGTGCCAGCAGCTTGTGGAGGTTTAGCAATCAGCCCCAGCATTTT CASSLWRFSNQPQHF - TRBJ1-5 TRBV5-8
TGTGCCAGCAGTCTGATCCGGAGCTCCTATAATTCACCCCTCCACTTT CASSLIRSSYNSPLHF - TRBJ1-6 TRBV28
TGTGCCAGCAGCCCGCTCAGGGGCCACATTCAGTACTTC CASSPLRGHIQYF - TRBJ2-4 TRBV5-8
TGTGCCAGCAGCGTATCCCCTTTCCGAGCGGGGGCCAATGAGCAGTTCTTC CASSVSPFRAGANEQFF TRBD2 TRBJ2-1 TRBV9
TGTGCCACAATAATAGACACCGGGGAGCTGTTTTTT CATIIDTGELFF - TRBJ2-2 TRBV19
TGTGCCAGCAGTTACTCGCGGACAGGGAACACTGAAGCTTTCTTT CASSYSRTGNTEAFF TRBD1 TRBJ1-1 TRBV6-6
TGTGCTAGTGGTTTCGGAGAGGGGGCGACTGAAGCTTTCTTT CASGFGEGATEAFF TRBD1 TRBJ1-1 TRBV12-5
TGTGCCAGCAGCGTAGGGTGGGAGGGTTACTACGAGCAGTACTTC CASSVGWEGYYEQYF TRBD2 TRBJ2-7 TRBV9
TGTGCCAGCAGCTTCAGCGGGAGGTTCGACACCGGGGAGCTGTTTTTT CASSFSGRFDTGELFF TRBD2 TRBJ2-2 TRBV5-6
TGTGCCAGCAGCTGGGGGTCCGGGACAGGGTACGAGCAGTACTTC CASSWGSGTGYEQYF TRBD1 TRBJ2-7 TRBV5-6
TGCGCCAGCAGCCTTTACTTAAGACAGGGTGGAGCTGAAGCTTTCTTT CASSLYLRQGGAEAFF TRBD1 TRBJ1-1 TRBV4-1
TGTGCCAGCAAACTAGCGGGGGGCCAAGAGACCCAGTACTTC CASKLAGGQETQYF TRBD2 TRBJ2-5 TRBV2
TGTGCAAGTCGCTTAGCAGACCGGGACAGGGCAAATGGCTACACCTTC CASRLADRDRANGYTF - TRBJ1-2 TRBV12-2
TGTGCCAGCAGCTTAAGTGTCGGGACAGGGACCACCGGGGAGCTGTTTTTT CASSLSVGTGTTGELFF TRBD1 TRBJ2-2 TRBV11-3
TGTGCCAGTACCCTGGGGAGTCGGCAGTACTTC CASTLGSRQYF - TRBJ2-5 TRBV6-1
TGCGCCAGCAGCCCCCGGGACAGGGGAGACGAGCAGTACTTC CASSPRDRGDEQYF TRBD1 TRBJ2-7 TRBV5-1
TGTGCCAGCAGCTTAGGGCTAGCGGGACTCGAGACCCAGTACTTC CASSLGLAGLETQYF TRBD2 TRBJ2-5 TRBV11-3
TGCGCCAGCAGCCAAGGATGGGGGGGGGTACAGCCCCAGCATTTT CASSQGWGGVQPQHF - TRBJ1-5 TRBV4-1
TGCGCCAGCAGCCCCGGCCGCGGCAGGGGCTCCCTCGACAATCAGCCCCAGCATTTT CASSPGRGRGSLDNQPQHF - TRBJ1-5 TRBV4-1
TGCGCCAGCAGCTTAAGGCCGGGGGGACCAAACACTGAAGCTTTCTTT CASSLRPGGPNTEAFF - TRBJ1-1 TRBV5-1
TGCGCCAGCAGTGGACAGGGAACTAACGAGCAGTACTTC CASSGQGTNEQYF TRBD1 TRBJ2-7 TRBV10-2
TGCGCCAGCAGCTCGGGACAGGGGGCGGATGGCTACACCTTC CASSSGQGADGYTF TRBD1 TRBJ1-2 TRBV5-1
TGCGCCAGCAGCTTGGCCGGCGGAGAGACCCAGTACTTC CASSLAGGETQYF - TRBJ2-5 TRBV5-1
TGTGCCAGCAGGGCCGGGATCATGCTCACAGATACGCAGTATTTT CASRAGIMLTDTQYF - TRBJ2-3 TRBV9
TGTGCCAGCAGTCCCCCGGACAGGGCGGGCACAGATACGCAGTATTTT CASSPPDRAGTDTQYF TRBD1 TRBJ2-3 TRBV28
TGTGCCAGCACGAGGTCGGGAGCGTTCGGGGAGCTGTTTTTT CASTRSGAFGELFF - TRBJ2-2 TRBV2
TGCGCCAGCAGCCGGGCTGGGGGGGGTGGAAACACCATATATTTT CASSRAGGGGNTIYF - TRBJ1-3 TRBV4-3